A selection of T cell receptor beta chains follows, all from one sample in a study of cytotoxic CD8 clonotypes in ibrutinib-treated CLL. The data were produced by immunoSEQ multiplex PCR, yet TCRdb's version contains in-frame clones alone and is incomplete. The repertoire holds approximately 84,000 clones, with roughly three quarters as singletons. The sequencing here drew on PBMCs, taken after 12 months of ibrutinib treatment. These receptors were collected from a human donor with chronic lymphocytic leukemia. Each CDR3 is given with its conserved first and last residue. D genes are given only for firm matches. Expanded clones get a size class; other rows say once, few or many, or leave the size out.

>-|TRBJ1-5|-|TRBV28
TGTGCCAGCAGTCCACCGGGCAGGGGCAATCAGCCCCAGCATTTT
CASSPPGRGNQPQHF
>TRBD2|TRBJ2-7|-|TRBV10-3
TGTGCCATCAGCACTAGCGGGAGGAGCGACGAGCAGTACTTC
CAISTSGRSDEQYF
>-|TRBJ2-5|-|TRBV5-7
TGTGCCAGCAGCCGGTGCGTCCAAGAGACCCAGTACTTC
CASSRCVQETQYF
>TRBD1|TRBJ1-4|-|TRBV10-3
TGTGCCACCAACAACAGGGGTGTGACTAATGAAAAACTGTTTTTT
CATNNRGVTNEKLFF
>-|TRBJ1-5|-|TRBV27
TGTGCCAGCAGACGGAAAGCCGGGGGAGGGAATCAGCCCCAGCATTTT
CASRRKAGGGNQPQHF
>TRBD2|TRBJ2-3|-|TRBV11-1
TGTGCCAGCAGGACGCGGGGGGGCGATACGCAGTATTTT
CASRTRGGDTQYF
>TRBD2|TRBJ2-3|-|TRBV11-2
TGTGCCAGCAGCTTAGTGGGTGCTAGCGGGAGCGGTGATACGCAGTATTTT
CASSLVGASGSGDTQYF
>TRBD2|TRBJ2-3|-|TRBV4-3
TGCGCCAGCAGCCAAGCTGGGGCGGGAGGGCCGGGGAACACAGATACGCAGTATTTT
CASSQAGAGGPGNTDTQYF
>-|TRBJ2-2|few|TRBV6-6
TGTGCCAGCAACCCCGGAGAGGCCGGGGAGCTGTTTTTT
CASNPGEAGELFF
>-|TRBJ2-5|-|TRBV15
TGTGCCACCAGCAGGTACCAGATCCCCGAAGAGACCCAGTACTTC
CATSRYQIPEETQYF
>TRBD1|TRBJ1-5|-|TRBV29-1
TGCAGCGTTGAAGGGACAGGGGGCAGGCAGCCCCAGCATTTT
CSVEGTGGRQPQHF
>-|TRBJ1-5|medium-sized|TRBV2
TGTGCCAGCAGTGCCCGCAGGGCTCAGCCCCAGCATTTT
CASSARRAQPQHF
>TRBD1|TRBJ1-1|-|TRBV2
TGTGCCCGCAGGGACAGTCACCTTGGAGGGACTGAAGCTTTCTTT
CARRDSHLGGTEAFF
>TRBD2|TRBJ2-1|-|TRBV18
TGTGCCAGCTCACCACTACGACTAGCGGGAGGGTTCTACAATGAGCAGTTCTTC
CASSPLRLAGGFYNEQFF
>TRBD1|TRBJ1-4|-|TRBV28
TGTGCCAGCAGTTCCCCCGGACAGGGACTTAATGAAAAACTGTTTTTT
CASSSPGQGLNEKLFF
>TRBD1|TRBJ1-2|-|TRBV6-1
TGTGCCAGCAGAGTGGACAGGGATACTTCTGGCTACACCTTC
CASRVDRDTSGYTF
>-|TRBJ1-6|-|TRBV9
TGTGCCAGCAGCGTAGTTGGCAGAAATTCACCCCTCCACTTT
CASSVVGRNSPLHF
>TRBD1|TRBJ2-3|few|TRBV5-1
TGCGCCAGCAGCTTGGGGGGACAGGGCACAGATACGCAGTATTTT
CASSLGGQGTDTQYF